The 5 T cell receptor beta chains presented below share a single source sample, sequenced in a study of identical twins. TCRdb reanalysed the 5' RACE reads using MiXCR and keeps one entry per CDR3 protein. The data show over 600,000 distinct CDR3 sequences, 20% to 25% seen once. These same data were also listed under a study on T cells expressing NK-cell markers.

The sequenced sample was PBMCs. The receptors come from a woman younger than 35 in good health.

This chain uses TRBV12-3 or TRBV12-4 with TRBJ2-7; 9 bases fit TRBD1. V dropped 6 bases and J dropped 4; count of bases not matched to a gene: 4. The CDR3 runs 13 residues. CDR3 sequence: CASRVTGGYEQYF. In nucleotides, the CDR3 is TGTGCCAGCAGGGTGACAGGGGGGTACGAGCAGTACTTC.

This rearrangement joins TRBV6-5 to TRBJ2-2, with 8 bases identical to TRBD2. Germline lookup yields CDR1 MNHEY and CDR2 SVGAGI. The CDR3 totals 17 residues. With 2 bases clipped from V and 0 bases from J, the junction kept 5 bases outside the gene matches. In DNA form, the CDR3 reads TGTGCCAGCAGTTACCTGGCGGGGGGACCGAACACCGGGGAGCTGTTTTTT. The encoded protein is CASSYLAGGPNTGELFF.

This clonotype was recorded a few times. The J gene is TRBJ2-7, the V gene TRBV27, with 11 bases lining up with TRBD1. This CDR3 contains 14 residues. The germline V gene encodes CDR1 MNHEY and CDR2 SMNVEV (reference sequence). With 11 bases clipped from V and 3 bases from J, the junction kept 9 bases outside the gene matches. This CDR3 reads CASRPGTGGYEQYF. The CDR3, as DNA: TGTGCCTCACGCCCGGGGACAGGGGGCTACGAGCAGTACTTC.

The V call is TRBV20-1, the J call TRBJ2-2; D perhaps matches TRBD2 (5 bases). CDR3 length: 13 residues. Germline loops: CDR1 DFQATT, CDR2 SNEGSKA (reference sequence). CDR3 loop: CGSFGSNTGELFF. CDR3 bases: TGCGGGAGTTTCGGTTCGAACACCGGGGAGCTGTTTTTT.

This clonotype was counted between two and nine times. CDR3: CASRGQNSGANVLTF. DNA for the CDR3: TGTGCCAGCAGAGGACAGAACTCTGGGGCCAACGTCCTGACTTTC. The chain recombines TRBV12-3 or TRBV12-4 with TRBJ2-6, with D tentatively TRBD1 (6 bases). V was cut by 6 bases and J by 0 bases, with 9 bases left in between. The CDR3 consists of 15 residues.